What follows are 28 T cell receptor beta chains derived from one specimen sequenced in a study of T cell responses to AZD1222 COVID-19 vaccine. Sequenced by immunoSEQ multiplex PCR; TCRdb stores in-frame clones only, minus some. The sample holds about 70,000 clones, 90% seen once. Sequencing was performed on peripheral blood, taken 28 days after the second AZD1222 dose. These receptors all come from an adult who received the AZD1222 COVID-19 vaccine.

The rearrangement links TRBV7-8 to TRBJ1-2, with 7 bases that match TRBD1. Per the germline V gene, CDR1 is SGHVS and CDR2 is FQNEAQ. J lost 2 bases, V lost 1 base, and 4 bases had no gene match. The CDR3 totals 15 residues. The CDR3 sequence is CASSLGQGGNYGYTF. Here the CDR3 DNA reads TGTGCCAGCAGCTTAGGACAGGGAGGGAACTATGGCTACACCTTC.

The chain employs TRBV25-1 and TRBJ2-7; no firm D call. The CDR3 is 12 residues long. Trimming left V 4 bases short and J 5 bases short, with 9 bases between. From germline, CDR1 is MGHDK and CDR2 SYGVNS. CDR3 in DNA: TGTGCCAGCAGTGTTAAGTTGGACGAGCAGTACTTC. Protein sequence: CASSVKLDEQYF.

The CDR3 sequence: CASSQDLRTGNYGYTF. In DNA form, the CDR3 reads TGTGCCAGCAGCCAAGACCTTAGGACAGGGAACTATGGCTACACCTTC. The J gene is TRBJ1-2, the V gene TRBV3-1 (or the pseudogene TRBV3-2); 8 bases align to TRBD1. The germline V gene has CDR1 LGHDT and CDR2 YNNKEL (reference sequence). The length of the CDR3 is 16 residues. The trim removed 0 bases at V and 2 bases at J, leaving 5 bases unmatched.

The genes are TRBV13 and TRBJ2-3; 16 nucleotides line up with TRBD2. The CDR3 consists of 19 residues. V trimming: 4 bases; J trimming: 0 bases; junction bases outside the gene matches: 7. Per germline, CDR1 PRHDT and CDR2 FYEKMQ (reference sequence). CDR3 DNA: TGTGCCAGCAGCTCCGTCCCGGGACTAGCGGGAGGGAGCACAGATACGCAGTATTTT. It specifies CASSSVPGLAGGSTDTQYF. The whole variable domain, remainder taken from reference TRBV13 and TRBJ2-3, is AAGVIQSPRHLIKEKRETATLKCYPIPRHDTVYWYQQGPGQDPQFLISFYEKMQSDKGSIPDRFSAQQFSDYHSELNMSSLELGDSALYFCASSSVPGLAGGSTDTQYFGPGTRLTVL.

The rearrangement links TRBV12-3 or TRBV12-4 to TRBJ1-4; 9 bases agree with TRBD1. V lost 5 bases and J lost 7; bases outside the gene matches: 2. This CDR3 has 13 residues. CDR3 residues: CASSRQGGEKLFF. The CDR3 DNA sequence: TGTGCCAGCAGTCGACAGGGGGGTGAAAAACTGTTTTTT.

This chain uses TRBV5-1 with TRBJ2-2; D gene ambiguous. Germline V gene data show CDR1 as SGHRS and CDR2 as YFSETQ. V was cut by 3 bases and J by 2 bases, with 11 bases left in between. The CDR3 covers 15 residues. CDR3 amino acids: CASSSFVDNTGELFF. The CDR3 DNA sequence: TGCGCCAGCAGCTCCTTTGTGGATAACACCGGGGAGCTGTTTTTT. The whole variable domain, filled in from reference TRBV5-1 and TRBJ2-2, reads KAGVTQTPRYLIKTRGQQVTLSCSPISGHRSVSWYQQTPGQGLQFLFEYFSETQRNKGNFPGRFSGRQFSNSRSEMNVSTLELGDSALYLCASSSFVDNTGELFFGEGSRLTVL.

The chain uses TRBV11-3 and TRBJ2-3; 9 nucleotides align to TRBD2. CDR3 length: 17 amino acids. Germline loops: CDR1 SGHNT, CDR2 YENEEA. Trimming removed 5 bases from V and 4 bases from J; junction bases left unmatched: 13. In DNA, the CDR3 is TGTGCCAGCAGCCAGCTGAGCCTAGCGGGATGGGCAGATACGCAGTATTTT. This gives the protein CASSQLSLAGWADTQYF.

This clone was counted once. The chain has TRBV5-1 and TRBJ1-6, with a possible D match to TRBD1 (5 bases). CDR3 length equals 13 residues. Per germline, CDR1 SGHRS and CDR2 YFSETQ. The V end was cut by 7 bases, the J end by 5 bases, with 10 bases between. CDR3 nucleotide sequence: TGCGCCAGCGGGACGGGAAATAATTCACCCCTCCACTTT. This translates into CASGTGNNSPLHF.

This chain connects TRBV11-3 to TRBJ2-7; TRBD2 agrees at 7 bases. The J segment lost 1 base and the V segment lost 5 bases, leaving 14 bases of the junction unmatched. Germline V gives CDR1 SGHNT, CDR2 YENEEA. The CDR3 is 17 amino acids. The chain's CDR3 is CASSPPWGGLGSYEQYF. The CDR3 coding sequence is TGTGCCAGCAGCCCCCCTTGGGGGGGACTCGGTTCCTACGAGCAGTACTTC.

The V call is TRBV19, the J call TRBJ2-3; D possibly matches TRBD1 or TRBD2 (5 bases each). CDR1 LNHDA and CDR2 SQIVND come from the germline V gene (reference sequence). The CDR3 covers 13 residues. V was cut by 7 bases and J by 5 bases, with 13 bases left in between. DNA for the CDR3: TGTGCCAGTACCACAATTGGGGGAGATACGCAGTATTTT. Its translation: CASTTIGGDTQYF.

The chain links TRBV28 to TRBJ1-5, with 7 bases aligning to TRBD1. CDR1 and CDR2 (germline): MDHEN, SYDVKM. The CDR3 is made up of 21 amino acids. V was clipped by 3 bases and J by 3 bases; unmatched bases: 23. The CDR3 loop reads CASSFPMAGTEIITFNQPQHF. CDR3 nucleotide sequence: TGTGCCAGCAGTTTCCCGATGGCAGGGACAGAAATTATAACTTTCAATCAGCCCCAGCATTTT.

The gene calls are TRBV18 and TRBJ1-2; 9 positions match TRBD1. The J segment lost 8 bases and the V segment lost 2 bases, leaving 6 bases of the junction unmatched. The CDR3 totals 14 residues. The germline CDR1 and CDR2 sequences are KGHSH and LQKENI. The chain's CDR3 is CASSPVDRGGGYTF. CDR3 nucleotide sequence: TGTGCCAGCTCACCAGTGGACAGGGGAGGCGGCTACACCTTC.

This sequence joins TRBV24-1 and TRBJ1-4; D is ambiguous. The germline CDR1 and CDR2 sequences are KGHDR and SFDVKD. V shed 6 bases and J shed 7 bases, with 14 bases lying between them. This CDR3 is 14 amino acids long. In nucleotides, the CDR3 is TGTGCCACCAGTACCGGGGTCAGCGGTGAAAAACTGTTTTTT. Protein: CATSTGVSGEKLFF.

The gene calls are TRBV29-1 and TRBJ1-5; 8 bases are a match to TRBD1. This CDR3 comprises 13 residues. V lost 8 bases and J lost 5; bases outside the gene matches: 8. Germline assignment: CDR1 SQVTM and CDR2 ANQGSEA. In nucleotides, the CDR3 is TGCAGCTGTACAGGGGGGAAGGATCAGCCCCAGCATTTT. Translating gives CSCTGGKDQPQHF.

V is TRBV5-1 and J is TRBJ1-4; 9 nucleotides match TRBD1. The CDR3 consists of 14 residues. CDR1 and CDR2 from the germline V gene are SGHRS and YFSETQ. Germline trimming cut 4 bases from V and 6 bases from J; bases unmatched to any gene: 4. This CDR3 is CASSHRDRDEKLFF. CDR3 bases: TGCGCCAGCAGCCACCGGGACAGGGATGAAAAACTGTTTTTT. The complete variable domain, with remaining parts taken from reference TRBV5-1 and TRBJ1-4, reads KAGVTQTPRYLIKTRGQQVTLSCSPISGHRSVSWYQQTPGQGLQFLFEYFSETQRNKGNFPGRFSGRQFSNSRSEMNVSTLELGDSALYLCASSHRDRDEKLFFGSGTQLSVL.

This chain joins TRBV6-1 and TRBJ1-2; D possibly corresponds to TRBD1 (6 bases). Germline CDR1 and CDR2: MNHNS and SASEGT. This CDR3 has 14 residues. V lost 0 bases and J lost 7, with 12 bases in between. CDR3 nucleotides: TGTGCCAGCAGTGAAGCCCCAGGGGAGGCTGGCTACACCTTC. Translation: CASSEAPGEAGYTF.

The gene calls are TRBV7-8 and TRBJ2-3; possibly TRBD2 for D (5 bases). Germline CDR1 and CDR2: SGHVS and FQNEAQ. Deletions cut 2 bases from V and 6 bases from J, with 12 bases between. This CDR3 comprises 14 residues. For the CDR3, the DNA is TGTGCCAGCAGCTTATCTAGGACTGAGGATACGCAGTATTTT. Protein: CASSLSRTEDTQYF. The whole variable domain, filled in from reference TRBV7-8 and TRBJ2-3, reads GAGVSQSPRYKVAKRGQDVALRCDPISGHVSLFWYQQALGQGPEFLTYFQNEAQLDKSGLPSDRFFAERPEGSVSTLKIQRTQQEDSAVYLCASSLSRTEDTQYFGPGTRLTVL.

The CDR3 DNA is TGTGCCAGCTCCTGGGACAGCTACTCTGGAAACACCATATATTTT. This codes for CASSWDSYSGNTIYF. The J gene is TRBJ1-3, the V gene TRBV18; 7 bases map to TRBD1. The V segment lost 6 bases and the J segment 0 bases; nucleotides outside the gene matches: 5. The CDR3 loop spans 15 amino acids. Germline CDR1 and CDR2: KGHSH and LQKENI. The entire variable domain, with the rest obtained from reference TRBV18 and TRBJ1-3, is as follows: NAGVMQNPRHLVRRRGQEARLRCSPMKGHSHVYWYRQLPEEGLKFMVYLQKENIIDESGMPKERFSAEFPKEGPSILRIQQVVRGDSAAYFCASSWDSYSGNTIYFGEGSWLTVV.

This chain uses TRBV27 with TRBJ1-3, with D perhaps TRBD1 (5 bases). The CDR3 runs to 16 residues. V lost 8 bases to trimming and J lost 1 base, with 18 bases between them. Germline CDR1 reads MNHEY; CDR2 reads SMNVEV (reference sequence). The CDR3 loop reads CASGRGGIGSGNTIYF. The CDR3 nucleotides are TGTGCCAGCGGACGGGGGGGAATCGGATCTGGAAACACCATATATTTT.

The rearrangement links TRBV10-3 to TRBJ1-1, with TRBD1 as a possible D gene (6 bases). V lost 3 bases to trimming and J lost 6 bases, with 14 bases between them. The germline V gene has CDR1 ENHRY and CDR2 SYGVKD. CDR3 size: 14 residues. The CDR3 is CAISDRGSWPEAFF. The CDR3 DNA follows: TGTGCCATCAGTGACAGGGGATCTTGGCCTGAAGCTTTCTTT.

This chain links TRBV10-3 with TRBJ2-7; weak D call: TRBD1 (5 bases). The CDR3 has 13 residues. V lost 4 bases and J lost 3, with 10 bases in between. CDR1 is ENHRY and CDR2 is SYGVKD in the germline V gene. The CDR3 DNA follows: TGTGCCATCAGTGCGGGCAGGGACTACGAGCAGTACTTC. It codes for CAISAGRDYEQYF.

The gene calls are TRBV6-5 and TRBJ1-1; D is uncertain. The germline V and J ends were trimmed by 0 bases and 1 base, with 12 bases remaining between them. CDR3 length equals 16 residues. Germline assignment: CDR1 MNHEY and CDR2 SVGAGI. For the CDR3, the DNA is TGTGCCAGCAGTTACTCGATAAGACATCCGAACACTGAAGCTTTCTTT. Translating gives CASSYSIRHPNTEAFF.

V usage is TRBV3-1 (or the pseudogene TRBV3-2) and J usage is TRBJ2-3; TRBD1 matches 7 bases. The V gene end was trimmed by 4 bases and the J gene end by 9 bases; junction bases not matched to a gene: 10. The CDR3 has 14 residues. CDR1 is LGHDT and CDR2 is YNNKEL in the germline V gene (reference sequence). For the CDR3, the DNA is TGTGCCAGCAGCCCTTACGGACAGGAGGACACGCAGTATTTT. Its translation: CASSPYGQEDTQYF.

This chain's CDR3 is CASSQEEGAFF. The CDR3 region has the DNA TGCGCCAGCAGCCAGGAAGAGGGAGCTTTCTTT. This chain connects TRBV4-1 to TRBJ1-1; D call uncertain. Germline V gene data show CDR1 as MGHRA and CDR2 as YSYEKL. V shed 3 bases and J shed 10 bases, with 9 bases lying between them. The CDR3 sequence is 11 residues long.

This clone occurred once. The chain carries TRBV6-2 or TRBV6-3 and TRBJ2-1; D not resolved. The CDR3 has 15 residues. From germline, CDR1 is MNHEY and CDR2 SVGEGT. Deletions cut 6 bases from V and 6 bases from J, with 18 bases between. CDR3 sequence: CASSSYGKAPNEQFF. CDR3 nucleotides: TGTGCCAGCAGCTCCTATGGAAAGGCACCCAATGAGCAGTTCTTC.

The chain has TRBV5-4 and TRBJ2-2, with a tentative D call TRBD2 (6 bases). Per germline, CDR1 SGHNT and CDR2 YYREEE (reference sequence). The CDR3 is 14 residues long. V lost 4 bases, J lost 5 bases, and 12 bases lay in between. The CDR3 loop reads CASSGTRRTGELFF. CDR3 coding DNA: TGTGCCAGCAGCGGGACTCGGAGAACCGGGGAGCTGTTTTTT. The full variable domain, rest sourced from reference TRBV5-4 and TRBJ2-2, is ETGVTQSPTHLIKTRGQQVTLRCSSQSGHNTVSWYQQALGQGPQFIFQYYREEENGRGNFPPRFSGLQFPNYSSELNVNALELDDSALYLCASSGTRRTGELFFGEGSRLTVL.

The chain joins TRBV19 to TRBJ2-7; TRBD1 agrees at 9 bases. This CDR3 contains 16 residues. J was trimmed by 6 bases and V by 3 bases; bases with no gene match: 12. Germline lookup yields CDR1 LNHDA and CDR2 SQIVND (reference sequence). The CDR3 nucleotides are TGTGCCAGTAGTATCCCTCTCGGACAGGGGACGATCGAGCAGTACTTC. This gives the protein CASSIPLGQGTIEQYF.

This sequence joins TRBV11-1 and TRBJ2-7, with 8 nucleotides matching TRBD1. This CDR3 is 14 amino acids long. Germline V gives CDR1 SGHAT, CDR2 FQDESV (reference sequence). The ends lost 5 bases at V and 2 bases at J; junction bases unmatched: 5. This CDR3 reads CASSRQGQPYEQYF. The CDR3 nucleotides are TGTGCCAGCAGCCGACAGGGGCAACCCTACGAGCAGTACTTC.